The 5 T cell receptor beta chains listed next were all sequenced from one sample in a study of cytomegalovirus exposure and HLA in healthy donors. The PCR had 60 Vbeta and 13 Jbeta primers. TCRdb's copy holds only in-frame clones and misses some; the assay was immunoSEQ multiplex PCR. The table shows about 160,000 clones, with more than 60% occurring only once. The sample comprised PBMCs. These receptors originate from a male donor in good health and CMV-seronegative.

CDR3 residues: CASSGGSYEQYF. As DNA, the CDR3 is TGCGCCAGCAGCGGGGGGTCCTACGAGCAGTACTTC. The rearrangement uses TRBV5-1 and TRBJ2-7, with a possible D match to TRBD2 (6 bases). Trimming cost V 4 bases and J 1 base, with 6 bases left between them. The length of the CDR3 is 12 residues. Germline CDR1 reads SGHRS; CDR2 reads YFSETQ.

In this sample, this clone turned up once. V usage is TRBV9 and J usage is TRBJ1-5, with a weak D call TRBD1 (6 bases). V lost 2 bases and J 5 bases, leaving 11 bases between the germline ends. This CDR3 has 14 amino acids. Germline CDR1 and CDR2: SGDLS and YYNGEE. The CDR3 bases are TGTGCCAGCAGCGTGACGGGGGGGCATCAGCCCCAGCATTTT. Its translation is CASSVTGGHQPQHF.

V is TRBV4-2 and J is TRBJ2-5, with TRBD2 as a possible D gene (5 bases). This CDR3 contains 17 residues. CDR1 LGHNA and CDR2 YNFKEQ come from the germline V gene. The germline V and J ends were trimmed by 1 base and 2 bases, with 17 bases remaining between them. CDR3 in amino acids: CASSQADARGKQETQYF. CDR3 in DNA: TGTGCCAGCAGCCAAGCTGATGCTAGAGGGAAACAAGAGACCCAGTACTTC.

There are a few counts of this clone. The chain links TRBV6-5 to TRBJ2-1, with 7 positions matching TRBD2. Unmatched junction bases numbered 3, after V lost 0 bases and J lost 4 bases. The germline V gene has CDR1 MNHEY and CDR2 SVGAGI. The CDR3 loop spans 15 amino acids. CDR3 coding DNA: TGTGCCAGCAGTTACTCAAGCGGGGTTTACAATGAGCAGTTCTTC. This sequence encodes CASSYSSGVYNEQFF.

J is TRBJ2-5 and V is TRBV4-1; TRBD2 matches at 13 bases. The CDR3 has 17 residues. Germline CDR1 MGHRA, CDR2 YSYEKL. V gave up 4 bases and J gave up 5 bases; unmatched junction bases: 10. In nucleotides, the CDR3 is TGCGCCAGCAGCCGGACTAGCGGGGGATCCTTGTGGGAGACCCAGTACTTC. It encodes CASSRTSGGSLWETQYF.